One sample yielded the 32 T cell receptor beta chains listed below, sequenced in a study of blood T cells in healthy people across ages. A second roughly 6 to 11 cycle PCR used barcoded and J-beta primers. Each CDR3 protein is one row after TCRdb ran MiXCR on the 5' RACE reads. The repertoire consists of around 970,000 distinct CDR3 sequences, with 45% to 60% occurring once and the leading ten covering over 20%. The sequenced sample consisted of blood. The origin of the receptors is a woman in her sixties or seventies in good health.

This clonotype was observed a handful of times. The chain combines TRBV6-2 or TRBV6-3 with TRBJ2-3, with 7 bases aligning to TRBD2. The CDR3 is 12 residues long. Per the germline V gene, CDR1 is MNHEY and CDR2 is SVGEGT. With V trimmed by 5 bases and J by 9 bases, 5 bases remained unmatched. The DNA of the CDR3 is TGTGCCAGCAGTCTAGCGGCGGGCACGCAGTATTTT. This sequence encodes CASSLAAGTQYF.

The sample holds a few counts of this clonotype. The chain couples TRBV10-2 to TRBJ2-1; D not resolved. The CDR3 runs to 15 residues. Trimming shortened V by 2 bases and J by 3 bases, and 11 bases separated the two germline ends. The V gene's germline CDR1 is WSHSY and CDR2 SAAADI. The CDR3 DNA is TGCGCCAGCAGTGAGGCCCCTCCAGACTACAATGAGCAGTTCTTC. Translated: CASSEAPPDYNEQFF.

A note on this clonotype: The junction shows a germline mismatch at one end, possibly a read error. V usage is TRBV28 and J usage is TRBJ2-5; D uncertain. The J call is uncertain, as TRBJ2-7 better fits the DNA end. CDR3 length: 14 amino acids. The germline CDR1 and CDR2 sequences are MDHEN and SYDVKM. CDR3 nucleotide sequence: TGTGCCAGCGGTTTGGAACGGGTACGGCACGAGCAGTACTTC. Translating it yields CASGLERVRHEQYF.

This chain uses TRBV7-2 with TRBJ2-5, with D tentatively TRBD1 (5 bases). The CDR3 has 13 amino acids. The V gene's germline CDR1 is SGHTA and CDR2 FQGNSA. V gave up 3 bases and J gave up 5 bases, with 10 bases separating them. The CDR3 spells CASSFERQETQYF. Written as DNA, the CDR3 is TGTGCCAGCAGCTTTGAGCGACAGGAGACCCAGTACTTC.

This chain joins TRBV27 and TRBJ2-5; D not certain. The CDR3 covers 12 residues. Germline assignment: CDR1 MNHEY and CDR2 SMNVEV (reference sequence). The V end lost 8 bases, the J end lost 11 bases, and 18 bases lay between the germline ends. The CDR3 DNA is TGTGCCAGCCGGGTTGCGCCAAATGAGCAGTACTTC. Residues: CASRVAPNEQYF.

This clonotype was seen only once. The chain carries TRBV5-5 and TRBJ2-1; 11 bases fit TRBD2. The CDR3 has 16 residues. The V gene's germline CDR1 is SGHKS and CDR2 YYEKEE (reference sequence). The V segment lost 4 bases and the J segment 8 bases; nucleotides outside the gene matches: 11. The CDR3 reads CASSLGLAARRHEQFF. As DNA, the CDR3 is TGTGCCAGCAGCCTGGGACTAGCGGCTAGGAGACATGAGCAGTTCTTC. The full variable domain, rest sourced from reference TRBV5-5 and TRBJ2-1, is DAGVTQSPTHLIKTRGQQVTLRCSPISGHKSVSWYQQVLGQGPQFIFQYYEKEERGRGNFPDRFSARQFPNYSSELNVNALLLGDSALYLCASSLGLAARRHEQFFGPGTRLTVL.

V and J are TRBV25-1 and TRBJ2-7; D uncertain. The last part of the DNA fits TRBJ2-5 better; the J call may be wrong. The CDR3 spans 11 residues. CDR1 MGHDK and CDR2 SYGVNS come from the germline V gene. CDR3 in amino acids: CASGTWETQYF. The CDR3 DNA follows: TGTGCCAGCGGAACTTGGGAGACCCAGTACTTC.

The chain carries TRBV7-9 and TRBJ2-7, with 8 bases fitting TRBD1. CDR1 is SEHNR and CDR2 is FQNEAQ in the germline V gene (reference sequence). V shed 4 bases and J 3 bases; nucleotides not matched to a gene: 5. The CDR3 spans 14 residues. The CDR3 loop is CASSYLDRVYEQYF. The CDR3, as DNA: TGTGCCAGCAGCTACCTGGACAGGGTCTACGAGCAGTACTTC. The full variable domain, rest sourced from reference TRBV7-9 and TRBJ2-7, is DTGVSQNPRHKITKRGQNVTFRCDPISEHNRLYWYRQTLGQGPEFLTYFQNEAQLEKSRLLSDRFSAERPKGSFSTLEIQRTEQGDSAMYLCASSYLDRVYEQYFGPGTRLTVT.

The rearrangement joins TRBV28 to TRBJ2-1; 13 bases map to TRBD2. CDR1 is MDHEN, CDR2 SYDVKM, per germline. After removal of 3 bases from V and 4 bases from J, the junction contained 3 bases not matched to a gene. CDR3 length: 16 residues. The CDR3 DNA sequence: TGTGCCAGCAGTTTTGGGACTAGCGGGAATTACAATGAGCAGTTCTTC. Translation: CASSFGTSGNYNEQFF.

The V and J genes are TRBV25-1 and TRBJ1-2; perhaps TRBD1 as D (5 bases). The germline V gene encodes CDR1 MGHDK and CDR2 SYGVNS. V was trimmed by 5 bases and J by 4 bases, leaving 17 bases between them. CDR3 length equals 15 residues. CDR3 DNA: TGTGCCAGCAGTATGGGGGGACGTCTTGGCTATGGCTACACCTTC. This translates into CASSMGGRLGYGYTF.

The rearrangement joins TRBV20-1 to TRBJ2-3, with unresolved D. The germline V gene encodes CDR1 DFQATT and CDR2 SNEGSKA (reference sequence). The V gene lost 3 bases and the J gene lost 0 bases, with 7 bases spanning the gap. The CDR3 consists of 13 residues. Here the CDR3 reads CSASALSTDTQYF. The CDR3 DNA sequence: TGCAGTGCTAGCGCTCTGAGCACAGATACGCAGTATTTT.

This chain connects TRBV6-2 or TRBV6-3 to TRBJ2-3; TRBD2 might be the D (5 bases). The ends were cut back, 7 bases at V and 8 bases at J, with 10 bases in the middle. The CDR3 covers 11 residues. Germline CDR1 and CDR2: MNHEY and SVGEGT. The CDR3: CASMRAGTQYF. DNA of the CDR3: TGTGCCAGCATGCGCGCGGGTACGCAGTATTTT.

The table lists this clonotype with a few counts. The gene calls are TRBV4-2 and TRBJ2-1; D gene uncertain. The germline gives CDR1 LGHNA, CDR2 YNFKEQ. V was clipped by 0 bases and J by 6 bases, with 6 bases between them. This CDR3 region has 13 residues. For the CDR3, the DNA is TGTGCCAGCAGCCAAGAACTGCTCAATGAGCAGTTCTTC. Translation gives CASSQELLNEQFF.

This chain joins TRBV20-1 and TRBJ2-1; maybe TRBD2 (6 bases). The germline gives CDR1 DFQATT, CDR2 SNEGSKA (reference sequence). CDR3 length: 16 amino acids. The ends were cut back, 0 bases at V and 4 bases at J, with 16 bases in the middle. The CDR3 protein is CSARDVTGARYNEQFF. The CDR3 DNA sequence: TGCAGTGCTAGAGATGTGACGGGAGCGCGGTACAATGAGCAGTTCTTC.

The genes are TRBV4-1 and TRBJ2-1; D gene ambiguous. V was trimmed by 1 base and J by 2 bases, leaving 12 bases between them. The CDR3 is made up of 16 amino acids. Per germline, CDR1 MGHRA and CDR2 YSYEKL. CDR3 nucleotides: TGCGCCAGCAGCCAAGTCGACATGATAACCTACAATGAGCAGTTCTTC. Its translation is CASSQVDMITYNEQFF.

A few counts support this clonotype. The CDR3 bases are TGTGCCAGCAGCTTGGGCAGCTCTATTCAGTACTTC. This translates into CASSLGSSIQYF. The chain links TRBV7-9 to TRBJ2-4; D is uncertain. V lost 3 bases, J lost 10 bases, and 10 bases lay in between. This CDR3 is 12 amino acids long. CDR1 SEHNR and CDR2 FQNEAQ come from the germline V gene (reference sequence).

The rearrangement uses TRBV6-6 and TRBJ2-5, with TRBD2 matching over 7 bases. Trimming removed 0 bases from V and 11 bases from J; junction bases left unmatched: 9. Germline lookup yields CDR1 MNHNY and CDR2 SVGAGI (reference sequence). The length of the CDR3 is 14 residues. CDR3 amino acids: CASSYSAGVKEQYF. DNA for the CDR3: TGTGCCAGCAGTTACTCGGCGGGAGTAAAGGAGCAGTACTTC.

This chain connects TRBV28 to TRBJ2-6; D is tentatively TRBD1 or TRBD2 (5 bases each). Germline CDR1 reads MDHEN; CDR2 reads SYDVKM. CDR3 length: 15 amino acids. Trimming shortened V by 7 bases and J by 2 bases, and 12 bases separated the two germline ends. The CDR3 region is CASTSRGAGANVLTF. CDR3 sequence (DNA): TGTGCCAGCACCTCTAGAGGGGCTGGGGCCAACGTCCTGACTTTC.

The gene calls are TRBV20-1 and TRBJ1-2; TRBD1 aligns across 8 bases. The germline CDR1 and CDR2 sequences are DFQATT and SNEGSKA (reference sequence). Unmatched junction bases numbered 9, after V lost 4 bases and J lost 2 bases. CDR3 length: 15 amino acids. The CDR3 region is CSAIEQGASNYGYTF. DNA of the CDR3: TGCAGTGCTATCGAGCAGGGGGCATCCAACTATGGCTACACCTTC.

The V and J genes are TRBV11-2 and TRBJ2-1; 9 nucleotides agree with TRBD2. Trimming cost V 1 base and J 9 bases; bases outside gene matches: 7. From germline, CDR1 is SGHAT and CDR2 FQNNGV. The CDR3 loop spans 15 amino acids. The CDR3 loop is CASSLAMGLAGEQFF. As DNA, the CDR3 is TGTGCCAGCAGCTTAGCAATGGGACTAGCAGGTGAGCAGTTCTTC.

This rearrangement joins TRBV11-1 to TRBJ2-3; maybe TRBD2 (5 bases). Germline V CDR1 and CDR2: SGHAT, FQDESV (reference sequence). This CDR3 region has 14 residues. Trimming left V 1 base short and J 4 bases short, with 9 bases between. CDR3 coding DNA: TGTGCCAGCAGCTTAGGTCTAGCCCCAGATACGCAGTATTTT. Its translation is CASSLGLAPDTQYF.

This chain links TRBV7-9 with TRBJ1-1; TRBD1 matches at 7 bases. The ends lost 5 bases at V and 1 base at J; junction bases unmatched: 7. The germline V gene has CDR1 SEHNR and CDR2 FQNEAQ (reference sequence). The CDR3 has 15 residues. The CDR3 region is CASSPRGDRNTEAFF. The CDR3, as DNA: TGTGCCAGCAGCCCCCGAGGGGACAGGAACACTGAAGCTTTCTTT.

The J gene is TRBJ2-3, the V gene TRBV12-3 or TRBV12-4; D ambiguous. CDR3 length: 13 amino acids. V lost 11 bases and J 4 bases, leaving 16 bases between the germline ends. Here the CDR3 reads CASTPRAADTQYF. The CDR3 DNA sequence: TGTGCCTCGACCCCTAGGGCTGCAGATACGCAGTATTTT.

This sequence joins TRBV20-1 and TRBJ2-1; 9 nucleotides line up with TRBD2. The CDR3 sequence is 14 residues long. Germline lookup yields CDR1 DFQATT and CDR2 SNEGSKA (reference sequence). The CDR3 loop reads CSGREVAGVNEQFF. In DNA form, the CDR3 reads TGCAGCGGGCGAGAGGTAGCGGGAGTAAATGAGCAGTTCTTC.

This clonotype came up a few times. The chain recombines TRBV12-3 or TRBV12-4 with TRBJ2-4, with 9 bases fitting TRBD1. CDR3 length equals 18 residues. The J segment lost 6 bases and the V segment lost 1 base, leaving 13 bases of the junction unmatched. The CDR3 loop is CASSLEAGTGRAPNIQYF. The CDR3 DNA reads TGTGCCAGCAGTTTAGAAGCCGGGACAGGGCGGGCCCCAAACATTCAGTACTTC.

This clonotype was counted a few times. CDR3 region: CASSPLGRGYEQYF. DNA of the CDR3: TGTGCCAGCAGCCCCCTGGGGCGAGGCTACGAGCAGTACTTC. The chain links TRBV12-3 or TRBV12-4 to TRBJ2-7; tentatively, D is TRBD1 (5 bases). V was cut by 6 bases and J by 3 bases, with 15 bases left in between. This CDR3 has 14 residues.

The table lists this clonotype with a few counts. The genes are TRBV13 and TRBJ2-7; 7 bases line up with TRBD1. The J segment lost 0 bases and the V segment lost 5 bases, leaving 10 bases of the junction unmatched. CDR1 is PRHDT and CDR2 is FYEKMQ in the germline V gene (reference sequence). CDR3 length: 16 amino acids. CDR3: CASSPIRTGFSYEQYF. The CDR3 coding sequence is TGTGCCAGCAGCCCAATACGGACAGGATTCTCCTACGAGCAGTACTTC.

This clonotype was picked up many times. The chain uses TRBV20-1 and TRBJ2-5; 11 bases agree with TRBD2. After removal of 6 bases from V and 2 bases from J, the junction contained 20 bases not matched to a gene. The CDR3 runs to 19 residues. From germline, CDR1 is DFQATT and CDR2 SNEGSKA (reference sequence). CDR3 nucleotide sequence: TGCAGTGCGGCACTAGCGGGAGTCTCCCCTACTCCTACACAAGAGACCCAGTACTTC. As protein: CSAALAGVSPTPTQETQYF.

This clonotype was recorded a few times. J is TRBJ2-3 and V is TRBV20-1; D remains unclear. CDR3 length: 12 amino acids. V was pared by 3 bases and J by 7 bases, with 11 bases between. Germline V gene data show CDR1 as DFQATT and CDR2 as SNEGSKA (reference sequence). The CDR3, as DNA: TGCAGTGCTAGTCTAGGAAGCAATACGCAGTATTTT. This gives the protein CSASLGSNTQYF.

This clonotype came up a few times. The V call is TRBV12-3 or TRBV12-4, the J call TRBJ2-1, with D maybe TRBD1 (5 bases). Trimming removed 0 bases from V and 4 bases from J, with 16 bases in between. CDR3 length: 17 residues. Here the CDR3 reads CASSLARSRRGYNEQFF. DNA for the CDR3: TGTGCCAGCAGTTTAGCGCGCAGTCGTAGGGGATACAATGAGCAGTTCTTC.

Only a few counts were recorded for this clonotype. V is TRBV4-3 and J is TRBJ2-7; 10 bases match TRBD2. This CDR3 has 16 amino acids. Unmatched junction bases numbered 12, after V lost 5 bases and J lost 5 bases. Germline CDR1 and CDR2: LGHNA and YSLEER. The CDR3 DNA reads TGCGCCAGCAGCGCAAAAAGGGCTAGCGGGAGTAACGAGCAGTACTTC. It is translated as CASSAKRASGSNEQYF.

The rearrangement joins TRBV10-3 to TRBJ2-1, with 8 bases that match TRBD2. Germline CDR1 and CDR2: ENHRY and SYGVKD. This CDR3 contains 17 residues. V shed 6 bases and J 2 bases; nucleotides not matched to a gene: 12. The CDR3 spells CAISLGLVGDTYNEQFF. The CDR3 bases are TGTGCCATCAGCCTGGGACTAGTGGGCGATACCTACAATGAGCAGTTCTTC.